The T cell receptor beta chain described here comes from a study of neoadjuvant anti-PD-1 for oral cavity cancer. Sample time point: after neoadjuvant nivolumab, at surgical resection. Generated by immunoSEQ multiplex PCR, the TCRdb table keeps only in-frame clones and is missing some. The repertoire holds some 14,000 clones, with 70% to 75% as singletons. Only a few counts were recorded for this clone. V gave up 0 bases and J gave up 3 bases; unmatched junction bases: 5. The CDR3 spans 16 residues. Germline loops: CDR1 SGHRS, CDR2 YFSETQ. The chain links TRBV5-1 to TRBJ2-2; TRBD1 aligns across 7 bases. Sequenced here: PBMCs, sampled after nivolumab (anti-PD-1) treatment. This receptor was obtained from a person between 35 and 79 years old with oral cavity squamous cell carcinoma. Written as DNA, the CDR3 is TGCGCCAGCAGCTTGGAAGGGGGCTGGGACACCGGGGAGCTGTTTTTT. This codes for CASSLEGGWDTGELFF.